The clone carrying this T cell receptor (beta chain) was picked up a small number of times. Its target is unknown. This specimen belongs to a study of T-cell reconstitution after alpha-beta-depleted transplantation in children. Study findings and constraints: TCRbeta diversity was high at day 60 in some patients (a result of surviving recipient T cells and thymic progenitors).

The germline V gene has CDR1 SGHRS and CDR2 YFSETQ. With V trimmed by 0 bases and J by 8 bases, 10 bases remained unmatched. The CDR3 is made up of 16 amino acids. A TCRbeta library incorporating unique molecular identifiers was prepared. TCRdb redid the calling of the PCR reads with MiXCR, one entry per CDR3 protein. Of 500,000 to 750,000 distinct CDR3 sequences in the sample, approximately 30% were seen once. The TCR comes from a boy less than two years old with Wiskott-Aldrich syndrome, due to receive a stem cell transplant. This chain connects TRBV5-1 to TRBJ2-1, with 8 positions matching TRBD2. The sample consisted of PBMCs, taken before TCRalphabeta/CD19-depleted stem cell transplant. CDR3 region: CASSLAGGRSADEQFF. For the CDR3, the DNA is TGCGCCAGCAGCTTGGCGGGCGGGAGGAGTGCGGATGAGCAGTTCTTC.